Given below is one T cell receptor (beta chain) in context. Its binding antigen is unknown. There are no base qualities to consult, and no much larger clone falls within one base. Expansion of CD8+CD57+ cells had been shown by flow cytometry in the patients chosen for sequencing. All patients had severe acquired aplastic anemia diagnosed by International Study of Aplastic Anemia and Agranulocytosis and Camitta criteria. At the time blood was sampled, none of the patients had received any therapy. In this study, sorted CD4+ and CD8+ T cells from the blood of healthy subjects and of severe aplastic anemia patients had their TCR repertoires deep-sequenced. Patients were enrolled in the USA under clinicaltrials.gov protocols 00001620, 01623167, 00001397, 00071045, 00081523 and 00961064. Ficoll-Paque density gradient centrifugation was used to isolate peripheral blood mononuclear cells. CD4+ and CD8+ T cells were sorted by FACS or magnetic beads before DNA extraction.

Genomic DNA was used as template for profiling of TCR beta VDJ combinations and CDR3 sequences. An Illumina HiSeq 2000 was the platform used for TCR repertoire sequencing. In the paper's pipeline: TRBV/TRBJ rearrangement plots, CDR3 size and DJ length profiles, and Simpson's diversity index were used to assess repertoires. The most abundant DNA sequence in the deep sequencing data was taken as the immunodominant clone. CDR3 amino acid sequences were checked for sharing between subjects and were compared against published repertoires and the VDJdb database. TCRdb's own reprocessing of the public reads used fastp at Q25 and MiXCR and kept productive beta chains. Each entry merges the rows of one CDR3 protein and shows their most common DNA and genes. Here the V and J calls rest on TCRdb's processing, not on the authors' analysis. This sample comprises roughly 93,000 distinct CDR3 sequences, 55% to 80% of them detected only once. The biggest ten clones account for 55% to 65% of the sample.

This specimen comes from a study of CD8+CD57+ T cells in acquired aplastic anemia listed by TCRdb under 2018. With respect to the entire study: DNA extracted from sorted CD4+ and CD8+ cells had a mean of about 3.3 ug, with a range of about 0.18 to 27.4 ug. CD8+CD57+ expansion was defined as a frequency above the mean frequency observed in healthy subjects.

Sequences ENHRY (CDR1) and SYGVKD (CDR2) are obtained from the germline V gene. Spanning cysteine to phenylalanine, the CDR3 consists of 15 amino acids. The CDR3 DNA has 45 bases and is translated from base 1. The trim is 0 bases for V and 3 bases for J, with a gap of 9 bases between the germline ends. The study at large found these results: Between patients and healthy controls, no significant difference in CD8+ Simpson's diversity was found (P=0.060). Some 31 CD8+ CDR3 sequences were shared between patients and controls but appeared highly expressed in patients and within their immunodominant clones.

The chain is assembled from TRBV10-3 and TRBJ2-1; the D gene lacks a confident call. Sequenced: sorted CD4+, CD8+, or CD8+CD57+ T cells (not recorded which) from PBMCs. The source is a human donor with aplastic anemia. The nucleotide sequence reads TGTGCCATCAGTGAGTCTGGAGACCGCTACAATGAGCAGTTCTTC. Its amino acids are CAISESGDRYNEQFF.